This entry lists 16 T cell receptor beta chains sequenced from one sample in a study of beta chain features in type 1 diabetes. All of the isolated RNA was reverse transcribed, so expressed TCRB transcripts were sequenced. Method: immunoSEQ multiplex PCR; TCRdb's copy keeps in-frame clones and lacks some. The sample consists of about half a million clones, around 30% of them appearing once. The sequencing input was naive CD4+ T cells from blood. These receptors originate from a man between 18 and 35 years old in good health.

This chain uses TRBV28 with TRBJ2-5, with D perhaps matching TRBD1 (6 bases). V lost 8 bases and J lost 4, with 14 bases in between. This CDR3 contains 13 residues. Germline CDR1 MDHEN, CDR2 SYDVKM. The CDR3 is CASRHRAPETQYF. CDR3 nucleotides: TGTGCCAGCCGCCACAGGGCTCCAGAGACCCAGTACTTC.

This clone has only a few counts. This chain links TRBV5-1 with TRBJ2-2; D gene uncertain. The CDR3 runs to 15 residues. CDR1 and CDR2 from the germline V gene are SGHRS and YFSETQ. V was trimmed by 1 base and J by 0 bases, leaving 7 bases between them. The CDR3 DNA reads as TGCGCCAGCAGCTTGCCGGAAGCGAACACCGGGGAGCTGTTTTTT. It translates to CASSLPEANTGELFF.

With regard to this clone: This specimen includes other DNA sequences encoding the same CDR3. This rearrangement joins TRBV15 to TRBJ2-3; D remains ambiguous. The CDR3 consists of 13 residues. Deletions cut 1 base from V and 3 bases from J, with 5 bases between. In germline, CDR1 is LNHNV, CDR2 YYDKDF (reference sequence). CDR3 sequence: CATSRGATDTQYF. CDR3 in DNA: TGTGCCACCAGCAGAGGGGCGACAGATACGCAGTATTTT.

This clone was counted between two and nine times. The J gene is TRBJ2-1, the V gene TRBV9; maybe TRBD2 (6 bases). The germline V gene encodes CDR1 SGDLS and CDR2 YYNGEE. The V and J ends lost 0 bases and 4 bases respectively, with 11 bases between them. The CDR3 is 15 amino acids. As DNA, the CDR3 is TGTGCCAGCAGCGTAGCGGGGGTGACATACAATGAGCAGTTCTTC. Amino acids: CASSVAGVTYNEQFF.

CDR3 residues: CASSVFGRLRDTQYF. The DNA of the CDR3 is TGTGCCAGCAGCGTATTCGGGAGATTGAGGGATACGCAGTATTTT. V is TRBV9 and J is TRBJ2-3, with D possibly TRBD2 on 6 matching bases. Germline V gene sequence: CDR1 SGDLS, CDR2 YYNGEE. V was cut by 1 base and J by 6 bases, with 15 bases left in between. The CDR3 is made up of 15 amino acids.

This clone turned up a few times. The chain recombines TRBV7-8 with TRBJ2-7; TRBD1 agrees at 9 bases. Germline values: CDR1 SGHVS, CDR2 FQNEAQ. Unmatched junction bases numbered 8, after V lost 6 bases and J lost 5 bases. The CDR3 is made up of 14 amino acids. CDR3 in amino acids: CASSYLQGADEQYF. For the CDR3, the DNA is TGTGCCAGCAGTTACCTACAGGGGGCCGACGAGCAGTACTTC. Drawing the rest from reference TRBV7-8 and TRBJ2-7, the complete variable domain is GAGVSQSPRYKVAKRGQDVALRCDPISGHVSLFWYQQALGQGPEFLTYFQNEAQLDKSGLPSDRFFAERPEGSVSTLKIQRTQQEDSAVYLCASSYLQGADEQYFGPGTRLTVT.

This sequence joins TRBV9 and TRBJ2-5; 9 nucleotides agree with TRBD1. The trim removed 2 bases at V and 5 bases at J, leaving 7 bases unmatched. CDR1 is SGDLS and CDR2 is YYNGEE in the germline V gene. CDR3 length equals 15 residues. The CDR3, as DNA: TGTGCCAGCAGCGTCGGGACAGGGACGCTTGAGACCCAGTACTTC. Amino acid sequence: CASSVGTGTLETQYF.

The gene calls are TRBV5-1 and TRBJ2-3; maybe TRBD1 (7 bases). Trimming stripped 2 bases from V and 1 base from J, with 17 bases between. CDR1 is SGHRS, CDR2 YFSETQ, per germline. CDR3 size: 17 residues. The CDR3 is CASSLHLTGEGTDTQYF. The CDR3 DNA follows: TGCGCCAGCAGCTTACACCTCACAGGGGAGGGCACAGATACGCAGTATTTT.

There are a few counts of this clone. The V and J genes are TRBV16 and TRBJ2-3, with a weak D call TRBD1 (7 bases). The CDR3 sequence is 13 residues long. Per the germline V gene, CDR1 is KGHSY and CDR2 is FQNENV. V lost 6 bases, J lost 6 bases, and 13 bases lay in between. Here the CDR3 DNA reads TGTGCCAGCAGTCACAGGGGACTGGATACGCAGTATTTT. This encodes CASSHRGLDTQYF.

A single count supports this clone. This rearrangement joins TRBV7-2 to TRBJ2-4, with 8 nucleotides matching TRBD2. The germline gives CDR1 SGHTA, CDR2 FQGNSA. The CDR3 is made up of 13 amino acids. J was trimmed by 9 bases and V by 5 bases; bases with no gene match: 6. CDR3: CASSPEREIIQYF. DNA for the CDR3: TGTGCCAGCAGCCCGGAGCGGGAGATCATTCAGTACTTC.

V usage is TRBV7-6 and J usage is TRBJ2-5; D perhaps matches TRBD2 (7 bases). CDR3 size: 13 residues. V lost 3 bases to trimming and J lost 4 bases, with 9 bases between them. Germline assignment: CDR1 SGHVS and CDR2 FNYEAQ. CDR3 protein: CASSLAGAETQYF. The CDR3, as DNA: TGTGCCAGCAGCTTGGCGGGGGCAGAGACCCAGTACTTC.

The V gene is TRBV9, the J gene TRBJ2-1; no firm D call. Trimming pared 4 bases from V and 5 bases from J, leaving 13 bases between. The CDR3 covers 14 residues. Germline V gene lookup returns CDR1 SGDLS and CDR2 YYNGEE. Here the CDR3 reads CASSLSSQNNEQFF. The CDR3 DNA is TGTGCCAGCAGCCTCAGCTCTCAGAACAATGAGCAGTTCTTC.

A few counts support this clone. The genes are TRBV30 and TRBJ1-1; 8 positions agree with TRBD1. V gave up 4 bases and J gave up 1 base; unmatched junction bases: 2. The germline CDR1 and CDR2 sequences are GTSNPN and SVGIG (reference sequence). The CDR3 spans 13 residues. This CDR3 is CAWTGTGNTEAFF. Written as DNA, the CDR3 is TGTGCCTGGACCGGGACAGGGAACACTGAAGCTTTCTTT.

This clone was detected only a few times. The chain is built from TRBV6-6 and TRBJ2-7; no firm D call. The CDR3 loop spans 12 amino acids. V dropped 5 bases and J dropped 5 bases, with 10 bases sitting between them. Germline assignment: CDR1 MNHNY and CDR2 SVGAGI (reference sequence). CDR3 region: CASSRVVDEQYF. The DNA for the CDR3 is TGTGCCAGCAGTCGGGTGGTGGACGAGCAGTACTTC.

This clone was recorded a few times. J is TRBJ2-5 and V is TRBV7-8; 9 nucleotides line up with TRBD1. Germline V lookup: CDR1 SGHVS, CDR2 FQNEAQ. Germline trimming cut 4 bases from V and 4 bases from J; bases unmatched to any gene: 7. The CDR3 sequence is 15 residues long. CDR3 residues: CASSSGQGWLETQYF. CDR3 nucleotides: TGTGCCAGCAGCTCGGGACAGGGCTGGTTAGAGACCCAGTACTTC.

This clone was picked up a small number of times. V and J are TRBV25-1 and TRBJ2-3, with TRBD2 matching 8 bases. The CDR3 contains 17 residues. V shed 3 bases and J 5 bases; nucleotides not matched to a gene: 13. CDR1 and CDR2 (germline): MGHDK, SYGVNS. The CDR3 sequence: CASSDEGGRLEKDTQYF. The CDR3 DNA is TGTGCCAGCAGTGACGAGGGCGGGAGGCTTGAGAAAGATACGCAGTATTTT.